The rows below give T cell receptor beta chains drawn from one sample of a study of T-cell reconstitution after alpha-beta-depleted transplantation in children. TCRdb reanalysed the PCR reads using MiXCR and keeps one entry per CDR3 protein. The profile covers 900,000 or so distinct CDR3 sequences, with roughly 15% appearing a single time and approximately 5% taken by the ten largest. The specimen comprised PBMCs, mostly from graft donor cells, sampled 360 days after TCRalphabeta/CD19-depleted stem cell transplant. The receptor set was obtained from a male patient under 18 who had a stem cell transplant for acute lymphoblastic leukemia, so the T cells may come from the graft donor. CDR3s include the opening cysteine and the closing phenylalanine or tryptophan. D genes are given only for firm matches. Not all rows give a size; the values are once, few, many and, for expanded clones, a class.

v_call: TRBV20-1; j_call: TRBJ2-7; d_call: .; clone_size: few; cdr3_aa: CSARVLSGAYEQYF; cdr3_nt: TGCAGTGCTAGAGTCCTTAGCGGAGCCTACGAGCAGTACTTC
v_call: TRBV2; j_call: TRBJ2-3; d_call: TRBD1; clone_size: few; cdr3_aa: CASGDRVTSTDTQYF; cdr3_nt: TGTGCCAGCGGAGACAGGGTAACTAGCACAGATACGCAGTATTTT
v_call: TRBV20-1; j_call: TRBJ1-3; d_call: .; clone_size: .; cdr3_aa: CSARVWGRGLTGNTIYF; cdr3_nt: TGCAGTGCTAGAGTTTGGGGCAGGGGCTTGACTGGAAACACCATATATTTT
v_call: TRBV7-8; j_call: TRBJ2-1; d_call: .; clone_size: .; cdr3_aa: CASSKAGGNEQFF; cdr3_nt: TGTGCCAGCAGCAAGGCCGGCGGGAATGAGCAGTTCTTC
v_call: TRBV7-6; j_call: TRBJ1-2; d_call: .; clone_size: once; cdr3_aa: CASSWRGADGYTF; cdr3_nt: TGTGCCAGCAGCTGGCGGGGGGCGGATGGCTACACCTTC
v_call: TRBV21-1; j_call: TRBJ2-3; d_call: .; clone_size: few; cdr3_aa: CASSKGRMAGDTDTQYF; cdr3_nt: TGTGCCAGCAGCAAAGGACGGATGGCGGGAGACACAGATACGCAGTATTTT
v_call: TRBV29-1; j_call: TRBJ2-5; d_call: TRBD1; clone_size: .; cdr3_aa: CSEWDRERETQYF; cdr3_nt: TGCAGTGAGTGGGACAGGGAGCGAGAGACCCAGTACTTC
v_call: TRBV6-5; j_call: TRBJ2-6; d_call: .; clone_size: few; cdr3_aa: CASSYEGGGGANVLTF; cdr3_nt: TGTGCCAGCAGTTATGAGGGGGGCGGAGGGGCCAACGTCCTGACTTTC
v_call: TRBV14; j_call: TRBJ2-1; d_call: .; clone_size: few; cdr3_aa: CASSQEPGQGNEQFF; cdr3_nt: TGTGCCAGCAGCCAAGAGCCAGGGCAAGGCAATGAGCAGTTCTTC
v_call: TRBV7-9; j_call: TRBJ2-7; d_call: TRBD2; clone_size: .; cdr3_aa: CASSSETSGKSYEQYF; cdr3_nt: TGTGCCAGCAGCTCCGAGACTAGCGGAAAATCCTACGAGCAGTACTTC
v_call: TRBV18; j_call: TRBJ2-3; d_call: .; clone_size: .; cdr3_aa: CASSPPLWLVATDTQYF; cdr3_nt: TGTGCCAGCTCACCACCACTTTGGCTAGTCGCCACAGATACGCAGTATTTT
v_call: TRBV5-1; j_call: TRBJ2-1; d_call: .; clone_size: few; cdr3_aa: CASSLRRDSSYNEQFF; cdr3_nt: TGCGCCAGCAGCTTGAGGCGGGACTCCTCCTACAATGAGCAGTTCTTC
v_call: TRBV20-1; j_call: TRBJ1-2; d_call: .; clone_size: few; cdr3_aa: CSAQAGWLPTFYGYTF; cdr3_nt: TGCAGTGCTCAAGCGGGGTGGCTACCAACTTTCTATGGCTACACCTTC
v_call: TRBV15; j_call: TRBJ2-3; d_call: TRBD2; clone_size: many; cdr3_aa: CATSRGGTDTQYF; cdr3_nt: TGTGCCACCAGCAGGGGGGGGACAGATACGCAGTATTTT
v_call: TRBV5-1; j_call: TRBJ2-3; d_call: TRBD1; clone_size: few; cdr3_aa: CASRGQGDTDTQYF; cdr3_nt: TGCGCCAGCAGGGGACAGGGAGACACAGATACGCAGTATTTT
v_call: TRBV20-1; j_call: TRBJ2-7; d_call: .; clone_size: once; cdr3_aa: CSAGGNGFLSYEQYF; cdr3_nt: TGCAGTGCCGGGGGAAACGGGTTCCTCTCCTACGAGCAGTACTTC
v_call: TRBV12-3/TRBV12-4; j_call: TRBJ2-7; d_call: TRBD1; clone_size: .; cdr3_aa: CATSGGTGKAEQYF; cdr3_nt: TGTGCCACCTCGGGCGGGACAGGGAAGGCCGAGCAGTACTTC
v_call: TRBV2; j_call: TRBJ2-1; d_call: .; clone_size: .; cdr3_aa: CASQASSYNEQFF; cdr3_nt: TGTGCCAGTCAGGCAAGCTCCTACAATGAGCAGTTCTTC
v_call: TRBV5-1; j_call: TRBJ1-1; d_call: TRBD1; clone_size: .; cdr3_aa: CASSLLTGGTEAFF; cdr3_nt: TGCGCCAGCAGCCTTTTAACAGGGGGCACTGAAGCTTTCTTT
v_call: TRBV12-3/TRBV12-4; j_call: TRBJ2-2; d_call: .; clone_size: .; cdr3_aa: CASSTLRVTGELFF; cdr3_nt: TGTGCCAGCAGCACCCTTAGAGTAACCGGGGAGCTGTTTTTT
v_call: TRBV29-1; j_call: TRBJ1-1; d_call: .; clone_size: .; cdr3_aa: CSVEETGWSTEAFF; cdr3_nt: TGCAGCGTTGAAGAAACAGGGTGGAGCACTGAAGCTTTCTTT
v_call: TRBV14; j_call: TRBJ2-7; d_call: .; clone_size: few; cdr3_aa: CASSKDYINEQYF; cdr3_nt: TGTGCCAGCAGTAAGGACTATATTAACGAGCAGTACTTC
v_call: TRBV13; j_call: TRBJ2-3; d_call: .; clone_size: .; cdr3_aa: CASTITDTQYF; cdr3_nt: TGTGCCAGCACCATAACAGATACGCAGTATTTT
v_call: TRBV5-5; j_call: TRBJ2-4; d_call: .; clone_size: .; cdr3_aa: CASSPDPNIQYF; cdr3_nt: TGTGCCAGCAGCCCCGATCCGAACATTCAGTACTTC
v_call: TRBV20-1; j_call: TRBJ2-7; d_call: .; clone_size: many; cdr3_aa: CSAQDRDSYSYEQYF; cdr3_nt: TGCAGTGCACAAGACCGGGACTCCTACTCCTACGAGCAGTACTTC
v_call: TRBV10-3; j_call: TRBJ2-5; d_call: TRBD2; clone_size: many; cdr3_aa: CATGTGLAVQETQYF; cdr3_nt: TGTGCCACGGGAACGGGACTAGCGGTTCAAGAGACCCAGTACTTC
v_call: TRBV12-3/TRBV12-4; j_call: TRBJ2-2; d_call: TRBD1; clone_size: few; cdr3_aa: CASSLNFPRTGAGTGELFF; cdr3_nt: TGTGCCAGCAGTTTAAATTTCCCCCGGACAGGGGCTGGCACCGGGGAGCTGTTTTTT
v_call: TRBV20-1; j_call: TRBJ2-3; d_call: TRBD2; clone_size: .; cdr3_aa: CSAPNPGGTQYF; cdr3_nt: TGCAGTGCCCCGAACCCGGGGGGTACGCAGTATTTT
v_call: TRBV20-1; j_call: TRBJ2-5; d_call: .; clone_size: few; cdr3_aa: CSARERESRQETQYF; cdr3_nt: TGCAGTGCTAGAGAGCGGGAAAGTCGGCAAGAGACCCAGTACTTC
v_call: TRBV3-1; j_call: TRBJ2-1; d_call: TRBD2; clone_size: .; cdr3_aa: CASSQAGASGRGDEQFF; cdr3_nt: TGTGCCAGCAGCCAAGCGGGCGCGAGCGGGAGAGGAGATGAGCAGTTCTTC
v_call: TRBV5-1; j_call: TRBJ2-1; d_call: .; clone_size: .; cdr3_aa: CASSFLWEEQFF; cdr3_nt: TGCGCCAGCAGCTTTCTATGGGAGGAGCAGTTCTTC
v_call: TRBV9; j_call: TRBJ2-2; d_call: TRBD2; clone_size: .; cdr3_aa: CASRGLASNTGELFF; cdr3_nt: TGTGCCAGCAGGGGACTAGCGTCCAACACCGGGGAGCTGTTTTTT
v_call: TRBV15; j_call: TRBJ2-1; d_call: .; clone_size: .; cdr3_aa: CATSREWGPVDEQFF; cdr3_nt: TGTGCCACCAGCAGAGAGTGGGGACCCGTTGATGAGCAGTTCTTC
v_call: TRBV5-8; j_call: TRBJ2-1; d_call: .; clone_size: few; cdr3_aa: CASSRGAGDRSYNEQFF; cdr3_nt: TGTGCCAGCAGCCGCGGGGCCGGGGATCGGTCCTACAATGAGCAGTTCTTC
v_call: TRBV27; j_call: TRBJ2-7; d_call: .; clone_size: .; cdr3_aa: CASSITNSYEQYF; cdr3_nt: TGTGCCAGCAGCATAACCAACTCCTACGAGCAGTACTTC
v_call: TRBV7-9; j_call: TRBJ2-3; d_call: TRBD2; clone_size: few; cdr3_aa: CASSWASGAGDTQYF; cdr3_nt: TGTGCCAGCAGCTGGGCATCGGGAGCGGGGGATACGCAGTATTTT
v_call: TRBV7-8; j_call: TRBJ2-7; d_call: .; clone_size: .; cdr3_aa: CASSLGPGLSYEQYF; cdr3_nt: TGTGCCAGCAGCTTAGGGCCGGGCCTCTCCTACGAGCAGTACTTC
v_call: TRBV3-1; j_call: TRBJ2-3; d_call: .; clone_size: few; cdr3_aa: CASSPPSPGAGDTQYF; cdr3_nt: TGTGCCAGCAGCCCTCCCTCCCCGGGGGCTGGAGATACGCAGTATTTT
v_call: TRBV9; j_call: TRBJ2-7; d_call: TRBD1; clone_size: few; cdr3_aa: CASSVGLGTEFYEQYF; cdr3_nt: TGTGCCAGCAGCGTAGGACTCGGGACAGAGTTCTACGAGCAGTACTTC
v_call: TRBV5-6; j_call: TRBJ2-1; d_call: .; clone_size: many; cdr3_aa: CASSLVSLLYNEQFF; cdr3_nt: TGTGCCAGCAGCTTGGTGTCCCTACTCTACAATGAGCAGTTCTTC
v_call: TRBV4-1; j_call: TRBJ2-1; d_call: TRBD2; clone_size: few; cdr3_aa: CASSQMRGRSSYNEQFF; cdr3_nt: TGCGCCAGCAGCCAGATGCGGGGGAGAAGCTCCTACAATGAGCAGTTCTTC
v_call: TRBV20-1; j_call: TRBJ2-4; d_call: .; clone_size: .; cdr3_aa: CSARRADWNIQYF; cdr3_nt: TGCAGTGCTAGAAGGGCCGATTGGAACATTCAGTACTTC
v_call: TRBV11-1; j_call: TRBJ1-3; d_call: .; clone_size: few; cdr3_aa: CASSFKGTLSRSGNTIYF; cdr3_nt: TGTGCCAGCAGCTTCAAGGGGACCTTAAGTCGCTCTGGAAACACCATATATTTT
v_call: TRBV10-3; j_call: TRBJ2-1; d_call: TRBD1; clone_size: .; cdr3_aa: CAISSSGGDNEQFF; cdr3_nt: TGTGCCATCAGTTCGTCAGGGGGTGACAATGAGCAGTTCTTC
v_call: TRBV6-1; j_call: TRBJ1-1; d_call: .; clone_size: few; cdr3_aa: CASSGSGGRGRYEAFF; cdr3_nt: TGTGCCAGCAGTGGATCTGGGGGTCGGGGCCGCTATGAAGCTTTCTTT
v_call: TRBV5-1; j_call: TRBJ2-7; d_call: .; clone_size: .; cdr3_aa: CASSLARSHEQYF; cdr3_nt: TGCGCCAGCAGCTTGGCCCGGAGCCACGAGCAGTACTTC
v_call: TRBV20-1; j_call: TRBJ2-1; d_call: .; clone_size: .; cdr3_aa: CSALGGPLGNEQFF; cdr3_nt: TGCAGTGCTCTTGGAGGACCTCTGGGGAATGAGCAGTTCTTC
v_call: TRBV4-1; j_call: TRBJ1-6; d_call: .; clone_size: .; cdr3_aa: CASSRGPYNSPLHF; cdr3_nt: TGCGCCAGCAGCCGCGGACCTTATAATTCACCCCTCCACTTT
v_call: TRBV5-1; j_call: TRBJ2-7; d_call: .; clone_size: .; cdr3_aa: CASSFGGIPSYEQHF; cdr3_nt: TGCGCCAGCAGCTTCGGCGGGATCCCATCCTACGAGCAGCACTTC
v_call: TRBV29-1; j_call: TRBJ2-7; d_call: TRBD2; clone_size: many; cdr3_aa: CSVGGLAGLLSYEQYF; cdr3_nt: TGCAGCGTCGGGGGACTAGCGGGACTCCTCTCCTACGAGCAGTACTTC